The 20 T cell receptor beta chains given below trace back to one sample, sequenced in a study of Graves' ophthalmopathy and Graves' hyperthyroidism. RNA transcripts served as template for amplifying TCR beta CDR3 sequences. HTBI primers primed a first-round RT-PCR, and a second-round multiplex PCR followed. MiXCR, run by TCRdb on the multiplex PCR reads, gives a single entry per CDR3 protein. Here the sample spans roughly 600,000 distinct CDR3 sequences, approximately 37% being singletons. Sequenced material: peripheral blood or thyroid tissue (not recorded which). These receptors were collected from an adult man with Graves' hyperthyroidism.

The chain's CDR3 is CASSLKGKGVASYEQYF. For the CDR3, the DNA is TGTGCCAGCAGCTTAAAGGGAAAGGGGGTGGCCTCCTACGAGCAGTACTTC. The chain couples TRBV7-3 to TRBJ2-7; maybe TRBD1 (6 bases). Trimming took off 1 base at V and 0 bases at J, with 16 bases between the two ends. The CDR3 length is 17 residues. Germline lookup yields CDR1 SGHTA and CDR2 FQGTGA.

The table lists this clonotype with many counts. This chain links TRBV24-1 with TRBJ1-1, with a weak D call TRBD1 (6 bases). With 1 base removed from V and 1 base from J, the gap between germline ends came to 9 bases. There are 15 residues in the CDR3. The germline gives CDR1 KGHDR, CDR2 SFDVKD. The CDR3 DNA follows: TGTGCCACCAGTGATTTACCAGGGGAGAACACTGAAGCTTTCTTT. This sequence encodes CATSDLPGENTEAFF.

Details on this clonotype: Relative to the germline gene, one junction end is altered; a read error may explain this. The chain recombines TRBV7-9 with TRBJ2-5; the match to TRBD2 covers 13 bases. Matching the DNA end better, TRBJ2-1 makes the J call doubtful. CDR1 and CDR2 from the germline V gene are SEHNR and FQNEAQ (reference sequence). The CDR3 extends over 16 amino acids. The CDR3 loop reads CASSLEPGLAGWEQFF. CDR3 nucleotide sequence: TGCGCCAGCAGCTTGGAACCGGGACTAGCGGGATGGGAGCAGTTCTTC.

This clonotype appeared a few times. This rearrangement joins TRBV25-1 to TRBJ2-6; 7 nucleotides align to TRBD2. The CDR3 runs 14 residues. The trim removed 8 bases at V and 2 bases at J, leaving 3 bases unmatched. Germline CDR1 and CDR2: MGHDK and SYGVNS. This CDR3 reads CASSGGTGANVLTF. In nucleotides, the CDR3 is TGTGCCAGCTCGGGGGGTACTGGGGCCAACGTCCTGACTTTC.

The chain combines TRBV7-9 with TRBJ1-4; 7 nucleotides match TRBD1. With V trimmed by 5 bases and J by 2 bases, 8 bases remained unmatched. CDR3 size: 16 residues. CDR1 SEHNR and CDR2 FQNEAQ come from the germline V gene (reference sequence). The CDR3 region is CASSPRGMNTNEKLFF. The CDR3 DNA reads TGTGCCAGCAGCCCCAGGGGGATGAACACTAATGAAAAACTGTTTTTT.

This clonotype was recorded at least ten times. The chain couples TRBV14 to TRBJ2-5; 10 nucleotides match TRBD2. With V trimmed by 3 bases and J by 5 bases, 6 bases remained unmatched. The germline V gene has CDR1 SGHDN and CDR2 FVKESK. This CDR3 comprises 15 residues. The CDR3 region has the DNA TGTGCCAGCAGCCAGTTGGGACTAGCGCGGGAGACCCAGTACTTC. Encoded protein: CASSQLGLARETQYF.

This clonotype occurred many times. The chain joins TRBV29-1 to TRBJ1-5, with no clear D. V was clipped by 6 bases and J by 6 bases, with 15 bases between them. Germline lookup yields CDR1 SQVTM and CDR2 ANQGSEA. The CDR3 is made up of 13 amino acids. The CDR3 DNA sequence: TGCAGCGTCGCCGACCAATCATTTCAGCCCCAGCATTTT. Translation gives CSVADQSFQPQHF.

With respect to this clonotype: This sequence may be a read error, since a much larger clone differs from it by one base. The CDR3 DNA follows: TGTGCCACCAGCGGCCCAACCGGGGGTGCCTATCGGCCCCAGCATTTT. Its protein is CATSGPTGGAYRPQHF. The chain uses TRBV15 and TRBJ1-5, with a weak D call TRBD1 (5 bases). The CDR3 is 16 amino acids. Germline V lookup: CDR1 LNHNV, CDR2 YYDKDF (reference sequence). V was cut by 5 bases and J by 9 bases, with 23 bases left in between.

The chain employs TRBV12-3 or TRBV12-4 and TRBJ1-3; possibly TRBD1 for D (5 bases). The CDR3 extends over 16 amino acids. V gave up 3 bases and J gave up 0 bases, with 12 bases separating them. CDR3 in DNA: TGTGCCAGCAGTTTTGTTATCGGGGGCTCTGGAAACACCATATATTTT. Its protein product is CASSFVIGGSGNTIYF.

Regarding this clonotype: A much larger clonotype is one base distant, so this may be a read error. The chain recombines TRBV6-5 with TRBJ2-2; D gene uncertain. This CDR3 region has 15 residues. CDR1 is MNHEY and CDR2 is SVGAGI in the germline V gene. V gave up 6 bases and J gave up 6 bases, with 17 bases separating them. DNA for the CDR3: TGTGCCAGCAGGCAGGAGTCTCGTTGGTCCGGGGAGCTGTTTTTT. Translating it yields CASRQESRWSGELFF.

In its sample, this clonotype was seen a few times. The V call is TRBV20-1, the J call TRBJ2-7; 9 bases match TRBD2. V was pared by 3 bases and J by 3 bases, with 9 bases of the junction left unmatched. Germline-derived CDR1 and CDR2 are DFQATT and SNEGSKA (reference sequence). This CDR3 has 15 amino acids. CDR3 in DNA: TGCAGTGCTAGTAGGCCCTTAGCGGGAGACTACGAGCAGTACTTC. As protein: CSASRPLAGDYEQYF.

This clonotype has a count of ten or more. The chain joins TRBV20-1 to TRBJ1-6; D is unresolved. CDR1 DFQATT and CDR2 SNEGSKA come from the germline V gene (reference sequence). The CDR3 spans 17 residues. V was pared by 3 bases and J by 13 bases, with 28 bases between. The CDR3 DNA reads TGCAGTGCTAGGTCCATGCTCCACTCCCCTATGGACTCCCCCCTCCACTTT. Translation gives CSARSMLHSPMDSPLHF.

In this sample, this clonotype turned up a few times. This chain links TRBV12-3 or TRBV12-4 with TRBJ1-1; weak D call: TRBD1 (5 bases). The CDR3 consists of 15 residues. Trimming stripped 3 bases from V and 1 base from J, with 12 bases between. CDR3: CASSFPGLENTEAFF. The CDR3 DNA follows: TGTGCCAGCAGTTTCCCGGGGCTCGAGAACACTGAAGCTTTCTTT.

The chain uses TRBV12-3 or TRBV12-4 and TRBJ1-1, with D perhaps matching TRBD1 (5 bases). The CDR3 covers 15 residues. V was trimmed by 7 bases and J by 3 bases, leaving 18 bases between them. The CDR3 loop reads CASKRPGHGDTEAFF. The CDR3 DNA reads as TGTGCCAGCAAACGACCGGGGCACGGAGACACTGAAGCTTTCTTT.

The chain uses TRBV7-8 and TRBJ1-6; perhaps TRBD1 as D (6 bases). CDR3 length: 13 residues. CDR1 is SGHVS, CDR2 FQNEAQ, per germline. Trimming left V 5 bases short and J 9 bases short, with 11 bases between. CDR3 in DNA: TGTGCCAGCAGCCGGGAGGGGGGTTCACCCCTCCACTTT. Amino acid sequence: CASSREGGSPLHF.

This clonotype was recorded many times. The chain employs TRBV20-1 and TRBJ2-7; 9 bases fit TRBD2. Germline loops: CDR1 DFQATT, CDR2 SNEGSKA (reference sequence). The V and J ends lost 5 bases and 5 bases, in that order; junction bases with no gene match: 10. The CDR3 is made up of 14 amino acids. CDR3 in amino acids: CSAQLAGGRNEQYF. The DNA of the CDR3 is TGCAGTGCTCAGCTGGCGGGGGGGAGGAACGAGCAGTACTTC.

This clonotype was counted many times. CDR3 sequence (DNA): TGTGCCACCAGAGACACCGGGGAGCTGTTTTTT. Residues: CATRDTGELFF. The genes are TRBV24-1 and TRBJ2-2; no clear D. The CDR3 consists of 11 residues. The V gene's germline CDR1 is KGHDR and CDR2 SFDVKD. Trimming left V 7 bases short and J 3 bases short, with 2 bases between.

In the case of this clonotype: Compared with germline, one end of the junction differs, possibly owing to a read error. The V and J genes are TRBV9 and TRBJ1-1, with TRBD1 identical over 7 bases. CDR3 length: 12 amino acids. Germline assignment: CDR1 SGDLS and CDR2 YYNGEE. The CDR3 region has the DNA TGCGCCAGCAGCTCCAGACAGGGAGCGGCTTTCTTT. Its translation: CASSSRQGAAFF. Combining the CDR3 with reference TRBV9 and TRBJ1-1 gives the whole variable domain DSGVTQTPKHLITATGQRVTLRCSPRSGDLSVYWYQQSLDQGLQFLIQYYNGEERAKGNILERFSAQQFPDLHSELNLSSLELGDSALYFCASSSRQGAAFFGQGTRLTVV.

This clonotype was detected ten times or more. V gene TRBV20-1 combines with J gene TRBJ2-7; D call uncertain. This CDR3 is built from 13 residues. Per the germline V gene, CDR1 is DFQATT and CDR2 is SNEGSKA (reference sequence). The V and J ends lost 5 bases and 0 bases respectively, with 11 bases between them. The CDR3 protein is CSARKLDSYEQYF. In nucleotides, the CDR3 is TGCAGTGCTCGAAAACTCGACTCCTACGAGCAGTACTTC.

The gene calls are TRBV7-6 and TRBJ1-1; 7 nucleotides agree with TRBD2. Judging by the DNA end, TRBJ2-1 fits better; the J call may be wrong. The germline gives CDR1 SGHVS, CDR2 FNYEAQ. The CDR3 consists of 13 residues. The CDR3 DNA is TGTGCCAGCAGCCGGGGGGAGGGGAATGAGCAGTTCTTC. It is translated as CASSRGEGNEQFF.